The 15 T cell receptor beta chains below were found in one sample sequenced in a study of blood T cell repertoires in COVID-19. Produced via immunoSEQ multiplex PCR; TCRdb's table is partial and in-frame only. The table shows about 220,000 clones, with 75% to 85% occurring only once. The sequencing input was peripheral blood. The receptors shown here come from a human donor in a cohort sampled during active COVID-19.

V is TRBV6-2 or TRBV6-3 and J is TRBJ2-5; D unclear. This CDR3 is built from 19 residues. The V gene's germline CDR1 is MNHEY and CDR2 SVGEGT. Trimming shortened V by 5 bases and J by 5 bases, and 30 bases separated the two germline ends. The DNA of the CDR3 is TGTGCCAGCAGTCGCCTTTACGTGGCGGAAACTCGGGTGCAGGAGACCCAGTACTTC. It specifies CASSRLYVAETRVQETQYF.

The V call is TRBV28, the J call TRBJ1-5; a possible D gene is TRBD1 (5 bases). Germline V CDR1 and CDR2: MDHEN, SYDVKM. The CDR3 contains 15 residues. Trimming shortened V by 6 bases and J by 7 bases, and 19 bases separated the two germline ends. The CDR3 protein is CASRPGGGMGQPQHF. CDR3 DNA: TGTGCCAGCAGACCCGGGGGGGGTATGGGGCAGCCCCAGCATTTT.

DNA of the CDR3: TGTGCCATGCTCCAGGGGGGCGTTGGTCTAACTAATGAAAAACTGTTTTTT. Protein sequence: CAMLQGGVGLTNEKLFF. The rearrangement uses TRBV27 and TRBJ1-4; TRBD1 aligns across 7 bases. This CDR3 region has 17 residues. Germline CDR1 reads MNHEY; CDR2 reads SMNVEV (reference sequence). Trimming took 10 bases from V and 1 from J; bases not matched to a gene: 15.

The rearrangement uses TRBV7-3 and TRBJ2-3; D may be TRBD1 (6 bases). The CDR3 is made up of 13 amino acids. Deletions cut 2 bases from V and 15 bases from J, with 18 bases between. Germline V gene data show CDR1 as SGHTA and CDR2 as FQGTGA. The CDR3 sequence: CASSLGREGVRYF. CDR3 bases: TGTGCCAGCAGCTTAGGTCGAGAGGGGGTTCGATATTTT.

This rearrangement joins TRBV11-2 to TRBJ1-5; a weak D match, TRBD1 (6 bases). The CDR3 sequence is 13 residues long. The germline gives CDR1 SGHAT, CDR2 FQNNGV. Deletions cut 0 bases from V and 8 bases from J, with 8 bases between. In DNA form, the CDR3 reads TGTGCCAGCAGCTTAGACCGGGACAAGCCCCAGCATTTT. It codes for CASSLDRDKPQHF.

Ten or more counts support this clone. The genes are TRBV5-8 and TRBJ1-2, with a possible D match to TRBD1 (5 bases). CDR1 is SGHTS, CDR2 YDEGEE, per germline. V was trimmed by 5 bases and J by 6 bases, leaving 23 bases between them. This CDR3 is 16 amino acids long. This chain's CDR3 is CASSQGHDGTGNGYTF. The CDR3 nucleotides read TGTGCCAGCAGTCAAGGACATGATGGTACGGGTAATGGCTACACCTTC.

The chain is built from TRBV19 and TRBJ1-1; D is perhaps TRBD1 (5 bases). Germline values: CDR1 LNHDA, CDR2 SQIVND (reference sequence). The CDR3 covers 15 residues. V was trimmed by 5 bases and J by 0 bases, leaving 13 bases between them. The CDR3 loop reads CASSLPRVLNTEAFF. The DNA of the CDR3 is TGTGCCAGTAGTTTGCCCAGGGTCTTGAACACTGAAGCTTTCTTT.

The table lists this clone with many counts. This sequence joins TRBV15 and TRBJ2-7; D is uncertain. The V end lost 2 bases, the J end lost 1 base, and 9 bases lay between the germline ends. Germline lookup yields CDR1 LNHNV and CDR2 YYDKDF (reference sequence). The CDR3 loop spans 14 amino acids. The CDR3 region is CATSRSWASYEQYF. CDR3 bases: TGTGCCACCAGCAGATCGTGGGCTTCCTACGAGCAGTACTTC.

The chain uses TRBV28 and TRBJ1-6; D ambiguous. The germline V gene has CDR1 MDHEN and CDR2 SYDVKM. The CDR3 totals 17 residues. Trimming cost V 5 bases and J 7 bases, with 21 bases left between them. The CDR3 sequence is CASSPPPGQRFNSPLHF. In nucleotides, the CDR3 is TGTGCCAGCAGTCCGCCACCCGGTCAAAGATTCAATTCACCCCTCCACTTT.

V usage is TRBV9 and J usage is TRBJ2-3; D is possibly TRBD1 (6 bases). V was cut by 3 bases and J by 3 bases, with 11 bases left in between. This CDR3 is 14 amino acids long. Looked up from germline, CDR1 is SGDLS and CDR2 is YYNGEE. Written as DNA, the CDR3 is TGTGCCAGCAGCGAAGGGGGACGGACAGATACGCAGTATTTT. Translating gives CASSEGGRTDTQYF. The full variable domain, rest sourced from reference TRBV9 and TRBJ2-3, is DSGVTQTPKHLITATGQRVTLRCSPRSGDLSVYWYQQSLDQGLQFLIQYYNGEERAKGNILERFSAQQFPDLHSELNLSSLELGDSALYFCASSEGGRTDTQYFGPGTRLTVL.

This clone was seen once. The chain links TRBV4-2 to TRBJ2-2; 9 bases align to TRBD2. This CDR3 contains 15 residues. The V and J ends lost 6 bases and 0 bases, in that order; junction bases with no gene match: 2. The germline CDR1 and CDR2 sequences are LGHNA and YNFKEQ. The CDR3 DNA sequence: TGTGCCAGCAGGCGGGGGGGCACGAACACCGGGGAGCTGTTTTTT. Translating it yields CASRRGGTNTGELFF.

The V and J genes are TRBV7-2 and TRBJ1-6, with a possible D match to TRBD1 (6 bases). Deletions cut 1 base from V and 9 bases from J, with 16 bases between. Germline-derived CDR1 and CDR2 are SGHTA and FQGNSA. The CDR3 has 16 residues. The CDR3 DNA follows: TGTGCCAGCAGCTTAGGCCCACAGGGTGCAGTTTCACCCCTCCACTTT. Protein: CASSLGPQGAVSPLHF.

The rearrangement uses TRBV5-1 and TRBJ2-3; D is possibly TRBD1 (5 bases). This CDR3 has 15 amino acids. The V gene lost 0 bases and the J gene lost 4 bases, with 12 bases spanning the gap. The V gene's germline CDR1 is SGHRS and CDR2 YFSETQ. The CDR3 DNA is TGCGCCAGCAGCTTGGGTACAGGCTTAGCAGATACGCAGTATTTT. The encoded protein is CASSLGTGLADTQYF.

This chain joins TRBV7-3 and TRBJ2-3, with 8 bases identical to TRBD1. CDR3 size: 15 residues. Per germline, CDR1 SGHTA and CDR2 FQGTGA. Trimming removed 3 bases from V and 3 bases from J; junction bases left unmatched: 5. The CDR3 nucleotides are TGTGCCAGCAGCTTGATGGGACAGGCGACAGATACGCAGTATTTT. This codes for CASSLMGQATDTQYF.

The chain carries TRBV7-2 and TRBJ2-3; D may be TRBD2 (5 bases). The ends were cut back, 5 bases at V and 7 bases at J, with 19 bases in the middle. Germline CDR1 SGHTA, CDR2 FQGNSA. The CDR3 is made up of 15 amino acids. The CDR3 coding sequence is TGTGCCAGCAGCCCAGGAGGTAGGGAACGAAATACGCAGTATTTT. It yields the protein CASSPGGRERNTQYF.